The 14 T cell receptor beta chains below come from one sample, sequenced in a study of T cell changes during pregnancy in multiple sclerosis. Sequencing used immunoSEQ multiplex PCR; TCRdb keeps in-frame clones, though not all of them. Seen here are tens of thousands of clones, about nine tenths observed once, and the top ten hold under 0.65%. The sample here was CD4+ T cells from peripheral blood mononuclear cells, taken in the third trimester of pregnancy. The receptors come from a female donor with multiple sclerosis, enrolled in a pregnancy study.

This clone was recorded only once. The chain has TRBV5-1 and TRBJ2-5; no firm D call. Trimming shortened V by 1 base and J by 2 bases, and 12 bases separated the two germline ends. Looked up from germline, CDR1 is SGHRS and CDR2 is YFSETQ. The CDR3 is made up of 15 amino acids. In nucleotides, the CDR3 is TGCGCCAGCAGCTTGCTAACACAGCTTCAAGAGACCCAGTACTTC. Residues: CASSLLTQLQETQYF.

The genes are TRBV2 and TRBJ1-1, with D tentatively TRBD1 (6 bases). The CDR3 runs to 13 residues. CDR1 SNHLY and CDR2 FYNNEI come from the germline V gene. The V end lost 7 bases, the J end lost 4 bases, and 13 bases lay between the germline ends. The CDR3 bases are TGTGCCAGCAAACAGGGCGTCAGCACTGAAGCTTTCTTT. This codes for CASKQGVSTEAFF.

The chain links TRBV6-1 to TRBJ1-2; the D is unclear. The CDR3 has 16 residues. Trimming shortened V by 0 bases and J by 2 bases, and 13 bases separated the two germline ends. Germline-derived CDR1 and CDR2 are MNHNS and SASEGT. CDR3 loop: CASSEAFTANNYGYTF. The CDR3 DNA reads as TGTGCCAGCAGTGAAGCCTTCACTGCAAACAACTATGGCTACACCTTC.

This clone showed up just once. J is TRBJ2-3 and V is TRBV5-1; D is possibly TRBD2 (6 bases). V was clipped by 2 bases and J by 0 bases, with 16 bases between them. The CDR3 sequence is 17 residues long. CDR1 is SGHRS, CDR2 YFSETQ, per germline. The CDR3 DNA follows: TGCGCCAGCAGCTTAGAGCTGGGGGGATGGAGCACAGATACGCAGTATTTT. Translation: CASSLELGGWSTDTQYF.

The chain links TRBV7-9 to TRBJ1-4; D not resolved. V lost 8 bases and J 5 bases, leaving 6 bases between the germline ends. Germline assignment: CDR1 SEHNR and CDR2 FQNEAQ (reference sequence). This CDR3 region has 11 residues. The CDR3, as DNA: TGTGCCAGCCACACGAATGAAAAACTGTTTTTT. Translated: CASHTNEKLFF.

In nucleotides, the CDR3 is TGCGCCAGCAGCTTGGAAGGGCAAGGAGGCCGGGCTAACTATGGCTACACCTTC. Protein: CASSLEGQGGRANYGYTF. V gene TRBV5-1 combines with J gene TRBJ1-2; D gene ambiguous. The CDR3 runs 18 residues. Looked up from germline, CDR1 is SGHRS and CDR2 is YFSETQ. The germline V and J ends were trimmed by 0 bases and 0 bases, with 18 bases remaining between them.

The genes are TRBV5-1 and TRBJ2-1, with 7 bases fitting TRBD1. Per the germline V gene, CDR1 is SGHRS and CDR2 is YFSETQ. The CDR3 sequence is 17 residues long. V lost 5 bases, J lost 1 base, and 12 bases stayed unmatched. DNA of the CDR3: TGCGCCAGCAGTCCCAGATCCCCGGGACAGTCCTACAATGAGCAGTTCTTC. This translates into CASSPRSPGQSYNEQFF.

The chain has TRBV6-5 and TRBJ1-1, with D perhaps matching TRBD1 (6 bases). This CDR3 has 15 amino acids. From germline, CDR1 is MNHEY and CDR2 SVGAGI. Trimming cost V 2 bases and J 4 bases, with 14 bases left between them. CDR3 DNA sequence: TGTGCCAGCAGTTACGGACAGAGGGTTTTCACTGAAGCTTTCTTT. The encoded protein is CASSYGQRVFTEAFF.

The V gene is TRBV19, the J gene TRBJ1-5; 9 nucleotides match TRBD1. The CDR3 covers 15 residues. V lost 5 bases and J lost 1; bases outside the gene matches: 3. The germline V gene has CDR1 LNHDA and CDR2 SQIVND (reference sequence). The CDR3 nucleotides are TGTGCCAGTAGTCCGGGGACAGGGAGCAATCAGCCCCAGCATTTT. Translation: CASSPGTGSNQPQHF.

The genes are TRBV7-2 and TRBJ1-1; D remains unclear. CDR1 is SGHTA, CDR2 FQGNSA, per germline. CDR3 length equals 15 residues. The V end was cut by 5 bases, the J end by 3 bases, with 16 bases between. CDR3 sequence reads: CASSPPYREHTEAFF. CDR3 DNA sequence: TGTGCCAGCAGCCCCCCGTACCGGGAACACACTGAAGCTTTCTTT.

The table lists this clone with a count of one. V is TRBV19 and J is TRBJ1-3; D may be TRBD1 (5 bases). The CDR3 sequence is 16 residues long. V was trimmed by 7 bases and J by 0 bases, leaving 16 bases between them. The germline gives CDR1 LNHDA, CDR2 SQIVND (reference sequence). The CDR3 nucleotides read TGTGCCAGTACTGACCGCGGGACGCACTCTGGAAACACCATATATTTT. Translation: CASTDRGTHSGNTIYF.

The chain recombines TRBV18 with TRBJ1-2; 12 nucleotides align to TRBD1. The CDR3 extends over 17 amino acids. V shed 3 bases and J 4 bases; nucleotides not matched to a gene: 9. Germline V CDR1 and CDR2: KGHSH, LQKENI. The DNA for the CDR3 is TGTGCCAGCTCACCGTCCGGGACAGGGGGCGGCTCCTATGGCTACACCTTC. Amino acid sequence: CASSPSGTGGGSYGYTF.

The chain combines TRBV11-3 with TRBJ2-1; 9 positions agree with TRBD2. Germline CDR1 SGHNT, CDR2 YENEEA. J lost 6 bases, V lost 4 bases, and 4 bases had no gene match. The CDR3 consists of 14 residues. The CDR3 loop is CASSWGRGGNEQFF. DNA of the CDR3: TGTGCCAGCAGCTGGGGGCGGGGGGGCAATGAGCAGTTCTTC. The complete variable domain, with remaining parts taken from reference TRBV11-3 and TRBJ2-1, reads EAGVVQSPRYKIIEKKQPVAFWCNPISGHNTLYWYLQNLGQGPELLIRYENEEAVDDSQLPKDRFSAERLKGVDSTLKIQPAELGDSAVYLCASSWGRGGNEQFFGPGTRLTVL.

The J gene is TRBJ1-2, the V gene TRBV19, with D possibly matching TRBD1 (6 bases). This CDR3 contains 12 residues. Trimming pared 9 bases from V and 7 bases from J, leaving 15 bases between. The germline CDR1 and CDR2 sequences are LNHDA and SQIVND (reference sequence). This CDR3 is CASQTGGGGYTF. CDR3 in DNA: TGTGCCAGCCAGACGGGAGGGGGTGGCTACACCTTC.